This T cell receptor (beta chain) appears in the sequencing data of a study of identical twins' blood T cells. This CDR3 has 11 amino acids. V lost 3 bases and J lost 8, with 6 bases in between. From the 5' RACE reads, TCRdb called clonotypes with MiXCR, one entry per CDR3 protein. The table records 350,000 to 400,000 distinct CDR3 sequences, over 25% of them present only once. The sample holds a few counts of this clonotype. Sequenced input: PBMCs. The clonotype comes from a woman between 18 and 55 years old in good health. This chain joins TRBV12-3 or TRBV12-4 and TRBJ2-3; tentatively, D is TRBD2 (5 bases). DNA of the CDR3: TGTGCCAGCAGTTTGGAGGCTACGCAGTATTTT. It translates to CASSLEATQYF.